A single sample is the source of the 22 T cell receptor beta chains below, sequenced in a study of cytomegalovirus exposure and HLA in healthy donors. It was with 60 Vbeta and 13 Jbeta primers that the PCR ran. The protocol was immunoSEQ multiplex PCR, while the TCRdb copy is restricted to in-frame clones and leaves out a portion. The data hold roughly 130,000 clones, with roughly 80% observed a single time. The sample comprised PBMCs. Receptor source: a woman between 50 and 59 years old in good health and CMV-seropositive.

With respect to this clone: One end of the junction is discordant with germline, which a read error may explain. The chain has TRBV7-9 and TRBJ2-7, with TRBD1 as a possible D gene (7 bases). Germline CDR1 and CDR2: SEHNR and FQNEAQ (reference sequence). This CDR3 has 16 amino acids. For the CDR3, the DNA is TGTTCCAGCAGCCCGCTCCTAGGCAGGGGGGACTACGAGCAGTACTTC. This encodes CSSSPLLGRGDYEQYF. Filled out from reference TRBV7-9 and TRBJ2-7, the complete variable domain reads DTGVSQNPRHKITKRGQNVTFRCDPISEHNRLYWYRQTLGQGPEFLTYFQNEAQLEKSRLLSDRFSAERPKGSFSTLEIQRTEQGDSAMYLCSSSPLLGRGDYEQYFGPGTRLTVT.

This chain joins TRBV12-5 and TRBJ2-5, with 8 bases lining up with TRBD2. From germline, CDR1 is LGHNT and CDR2 FRNRAP. The CDR3 sequence is 16 residues long. V was clipped by 2 bases and J by 5 bases; unmatched bases: 10. In DNA form, the CDR3 reads TGTGCTAGTGGTTTGACGACACTAGCGGCTCCCGAGACCCAGTACTTC. Translated, it gives CASGLTTLAAPETQYF.

V gene TRBV6-1 combines with J gene TRBJ1-5; D possibly corresponds to TRBD1 (5 bases). The CDR3 spans 14 residues. The germline V gene encodes CDR1 MNHNS and CDR2 SASEGT. V was clipped by 6 bases and J by 7 bases, with 16 bases between them. The CDR3 loop is CASRGTSKVQPQHF. CDR3 nucleotide sequence: TGTGCCAGCAGGGGGACTTCTAAGGTGCAGCCCCAGCATTTT.

This sequence joins TRBV15 and TRBJ1-2, with 8 bases that match TRBD1. The CDR3 is made up of 19 amino acids. V lost 7 bases and J lost 4; bases outside the gene matches: 23. Looked up from germline, CDR1 is LNHNV and CDR2 is YYDKDF (reference sequence). The CDR3 DNA follows: TGTGCCACCATCCAGGGGGGCGGGTCAGGGGGCGAAGAAACCTATGGCTACACCTTC. This encodes CATIQGGGSGGEETYGYTF.

The chain carries TRBV28 and TRBJ1-2, with D possibly being TRBD1 (6 bases). There are 13 residues in the CDR3. CDR1 is MDHEN, CDR2 SYDVKM, per germline. Trimming shortened V by 7 bases and J by 4 bases, and 13 bases separated the two germline ends. This chain's CDR3 is CASNEDSLYGYTF. CDR3 in DNA: TGTGCCAGCAACGAGGACAGCCTCTATGGCTACACCTTC.

The J gene is TRBJ1-1, the V gene TRBV6-1; D is undetermined. This CDR3 is 12 amino acids long. The germline gives CDR1 MNHNS, CDR2 SASEGT. V gave up 11 bases and J gave up 0 bases, with 10 bases separating them. The CDR3 is CAGRHLNTEAFF. The DNA for the CDR3 is TGTGCCGGTCGACACCTGAACACTGAAGCTTTCTTT.

In nucleotides, the CDR3 is TGTGCCAGCAGCTTAAACAGGAACACTGAAGCTTTCTTT. Translating it yields CASSLNRNTEAFF. The chain employs TRBV7-3 and TRBJ1-1; D not resolved. The CDR3 has 13 amino acids. V was trimmed by 1 base and J by 1 base, leaving 4 bases between them. Germline-derived CDR1 and CDR2 are SGHTA and FQGTGA.

V is TRBV7-3 and J is TRBJ2-5, with TRBD2 as a possible D gene (6 bases). Trimming removed 7 bases from V and 4 bases from J, with 19 bases in between. The CDR3 spans 15 residues. CDR1 is SGHTA and CDR2 is FQGTGA in the germline V gene. The CDR3 spells CASTLLGGVGETQYF. The CDR3 DNA follows: TGTGCCAGCACCCTTCTGGGCGGGGTCGGAGAGACCCAGTACTTC.

This rearrangement joins TRBV27 to TRBJ1-2, with a tentative D call TRBD1 (5 bases). This CDR3 region has 13 residues. Germline CDR1 MNHEY, CDR2 SMNVEV (reference sequence). Between the trimmed V and J ends, which lost 8 bases and 8 bases, there was a span of 18 bases. CDR3 bases: TGTGCCAGCGCGGGGCAGGGCCCTTGGGGCTACACCTTC. It translates to CASAGQGPWGYTF.

The chain employs TRBV5-1 and TRBJ2-7; TRBD2 matches 7 bases. CDR1 is SGHRS and CDR2 is YFSETQ in the germline V gene. The CDR3 runs 15 residues. The V and J ends lost 0 bases and 0 bases, in that order; junction bases with no gene match: 3. The CDR3 nucleotides read TGCGCCAGCAGCTTGGCCGGGACTAACTCCTACGAGCAGTACTTC. Amino acids: CASSLAGTNSYEQYF. Variable domain in full (rest from reference TRBV5-1 and TRBJ2-7): KAGVTQTPRYLIKTRGQQVTLSCSPISGHRSVSWYQQTPGQGLQFLFEYFSETQRNKGNFPGRFSGRQFSNSRSEMNVSTLELGDSALYLCASSLAGTNSYEQYFGPGTRLTVT.

V is TRBV25-1 and J is TRBJ1-4; 7 bases map to TRBD1. V lost 1 base to trimming and J lost 4 bases; unmatched junction nucleotides: 9. Looked up from germline, CDR1 is MGHDK and CDR2 is SYGVNS. CDR3 length equals 17 residues. CDR3 sequence reads: CASSEFGQGENNEKLFF. The CDR3 DNA reads TGTGCCAGCAGTGAATTTGGGCAGGGGGAAAATAATGAAAAACTGTTTTTT.

The chain carries TRBV6-1 and TRBJ1-4; D remains ambiguous. The germline V and J ends were trimmed by 11 bases and 10 bases, with 14 bases remaining between them. The CDR3 is made up of 11 amino acids. Germline lookup yields CDR1 MNHNS and CDR2 SASEGT. The CDR3 DNA reads TGTGCCGCGCCTCGGGTAGGAAAACTGTTTTTT. Amino acid sequence: CAAPRVGKLFF.

The gene calls are TRBV19 and TRBJ1-2; D uncertain. This CDR3 spans 14 amino acids. CDR1 and CDR2 from the germline V gene are LNHDA and SQIVND (reference sequence). V was trimmed by 2 bases and J by 7 bases, leaving 14 bases between them. CDR3 loop: CASSIPSGDGGYTF. The CDR3 bases are TGTGCCAGTAGTATACCCTCCGGGGATGGTGGCTACACCTTC.

The CDR3 DNA follows: TGTGCCAGCAGTACGTCAGGGGTAGGGAATCAGCCCCAGCATTTT. This translates into CASSTSGVGNQPQHF. The chain recombines TRBV2 with TRBJ1-5; D might be TRBD1 (6 bases). The CDR3 length is 15 residues. The ends were cut back, 5 bases at V and 4 bases at J, with 15 bases in the middle. CDR1 and CDR2 (germline): SNHLY, FYNNEI.

This rearrangement joins TRBV5-4 to TRBJ2-6; D remains unclear. The germline gives CDR1 SGHNT, CDR2 YYREEE (reference sequence). The V end was cut by 0 bases, the J end by 0 bases, with 10 bases between. The CDR3 has 17 amino acids. The CDR3 sequence: CASSLGAASSGANVLTF. CDR3 bases: TGTGCCAGCAGCTTGGGTGCAGCGAGCTCTGGGGCCAACGTCCTGACTTTC. The variable domain in full, completed from reference TRBV5-4 and TRBJ2-6, reads ETGVTQSPTHLIKTRGQQVTLRCSSQSGHNTVSWYQQALGQGPQFIFQYYREEENGRGNFPPRFSGLQFPNYSSELNVNALELDDSALYLCASSLGAASSGANVLTFGAGSRLTVL.

J is TRBJ1-2 and V is TRBV18; D call uncertain. Trimming cost V 0 bases and J 0 bases, with 11 bases left between them. The CDR3 covers 16 residues. Per the germline V gene, CDR1 is KGHSH and CDR2 is LQKENI. CDR3 DNA sequence: TGTGCCAGCTCACCACCGCGAGGTTCACCTAACTATGGCTACACCTTC. This encodes CASSPPRGSPNYGYTF.

For the CDR3, the DNA is TGCGCCAGCAGCGCCGGGACAGGGGGTTATCAAGAGACCCAGTACTTC. Protein product: CASSAGTGGYQETQYF. This sequence joins TRBV5-1 and TRBJ2-5; 11 nucleotides agree with TRBD1. CDR1 and CDR2 from the germline V gene are SGHRS and YFSETQ. The CDR3 sequence is 16 residues long. Trimming removed 4 bases from V and 2 bases from J; junction bases left unmatched: 7.

The chain links TRBV7-2 to TRBJ2-1, with 8 positions matching TRBD1. The germline gives CDR1 SGHTA, CDR2 FQGNSA. V lost 5 bases, J lost 5 bases, and 8 bases stayed unmatched. The CDR3 covers 15 residues. The CDR3 sequence is CASSQGQDLNNEQFF. In DNA form, the CDR3 reads TGTGCCAGCAGCCAGGGACAGGACCTTAACAATGAGCAGTTCTTC.

This clone has a handful of counts. The chain combines TRBV28 with TRBJ1-5, with 7 nucleotides matching TRBD1. Trimming removed 7 bases from V and 1 base from J; junction bases left unmatched: 4. Germline V gene sequence: CDR1 MDHEN, CDR2 SYDVKM. This CDR3 comprises 14 residues. The CDR3 DNA is TGTGCCAGCACCCGACAGGGAAGCAATCAGCCCCAGCATTTT. Translation gives CASTRQGSNQPQHF.

The chain uses TRBV7-2 and TRBJ1-2, with 7 bases fitting TRBD1. This CDR3 comprises 17 residues. Germline trimming cut 1 base from V and 6 bases from J; bases unmatched to any gene: 14. CDR1 and CDR2 (germline): SGHTA, FQGNSA. The chain's CDR3 is CASSLVSGTALRDGYTF. The CDR3 nucleotides read TGTGCCAGCAGCTTAGTGAGTGGGACAGCCCTTCGGGATGGCTACACCTTC.

In the case of this clone: At one end the junction does not follow the germline gene, possibly because of a read error. The chain combines TRBV9 with TRBJ2-2; D might be TRBD1 (6 bases). The CDR3 runs to 16 residues. Per germline, CDR1 SGDLS and CDR2 YYNGEE. CDR3 coding DNA: TGTGCCAGCAGCGCGAAGACAGGTACGAACTCCGGGGAGCTGTTTTTT. Translation gives CASSAKTGTNSGELFF.

This sequence joins TRBV4-1 and TRBJ2-1; 9 bases are shared with TRBD2. The CDR3 length is 16 residues. The J segment lost 9 bases and the V segment lost 1 base, leaving 10 bases of the junction unmatched. Germline loops: CDR1 MGHRA, CDR2 YSYEKL. Here the CDR3 DNA reads TGCGCCAGCAGCCAAGTGAGGCAGCGGGGGGAAGGTGAGCAGTTCTTC. It specifies CASSQVRQRGEGEQFF.